This T cell receptor beta chain was retrieved from a study of MAIT cells during Salmonella Paratyphi A infection (dated by TCRdb to about 2017). For context, the study as a whole: Adult volunteers aged 18 to 60 swallowed one dose of 1-5x10^3 CFU of S. Paratyphi A strain NVGH308. Starting at diagnosis, the diagnosed volunteers took ciprofloxacin 500 mg twice daily for 14 days.

The paper as a whole reports these results and caveats: More expansion or contraction among the top five MAIT clonotypes was shown in diagnosed volunteers than in healthy controls (about 0.5 versus 0.13), suggesting infection-driven repertoire reshaping. From baseline to mid-infection, the space taken up by over-represented MAIT clonotypes dropped significantly (roughly 0.18 to 0.096), whereas no significant difference was seen post-infection. The availability of volunteer samples limited the sample sizes, but these sizes were considered adequate to detect differences between groups. MAIT TRBV usage was oligoclonal, favouring TRBV20 and TRBV6, and appeared unchanged by infection.

The CDR3 holds 15 amino acids from the cysteine to the phenylalanine. Just the 45-base CDR3 DNA is kept, in frame starting at base 1. V was cut back by 0 bases and J by 2 bases, leaving a gap of 5 bases between them. For CDR1 and CDR2, the germline V gene lists LGHNA and YNFKEQ. The meaning of the sample's time point label: mid-infection, around enteric fever diagnosis. MAIT cells were defined as Valpha7.2+ CD161+ T cells and were identified and sorted by flow cytometry. In roughly six volunteers who developed enteric fever after controlled oral challenge with live Salmonella Paratyphi A, circulating MAIT cell TCRbeta repertoires were profiled over time. Every diagnosed volunteer provided MAIT cell samples at three timepoints: pre-infection, mid-infection and post-infection. A diagnosis of enteric fever was based on Paratyphi A bacteremia and/or a persistent fever above 38 degrees C that lasted longer than 12 hours. Challenged volunteers were diagnosed with infection sometime between day 4 and day 7 after challenge. For RNA extraction, between roughly 4,500 and 10,000 MAIT cells from each sample were sorted straight into RNAqueous-Micro lysis buffer. Lymphoprep gradient centrifugation was used to isolate peripheral blood mononuclear cells from blood samples and leukocyte cones. Cells were sorted on either a BD FACSAria Fusion or a BD FACSAria III sorter.

With respect to this clonotype: What antigen it recognizes has not been identified. No base qualities exist here, and no much larger clone lies one base off it.

The method was 5' RACE. TCRbeta was amplified in two rounds of PCR using Phusion High-Fidelity polymerase, and the primers added sample-specific barcodes. Template-switch cDNA synthesis with SMARTScribe reverse transcriptase and a TRBC-specific primer was used to generate TCRbeta libraries. After barcoding, samples were pooled and then prepared using the NEBNext Ultra DNA Library Prep Kit for Illumina. Sequencing of libraries was performed on an Illumina MiSeq with the MiSeq reagent kit v2, 300 cycles. As for the authors' bioinformatics: Jemultiplexer demultiplexed the reads by barcode, and MiTCR with default parameters aligned the reads. VDJtools removed non-functional sequences, and clonotypes were defined by amino acid sequence, with clonotype frequencies based on assigned sequence reads. In the clonal space homeostasis analysis, clonotypes were grouped by frequency into over-represented (0.05-1), large, medium and small bins. TCRdb passed the public sequencing reads through fastp at Q25 and MiXCR, retaining productive beta sequences. For every CDR3 protein sequence, its rows merge into one entry that carries the most common genes and DNA. The V and J calls, along with clone size, are taken from TCRdb and not from the paper's own processing. Across this sample there are around 940 distinct CDR3 sequences, with about a fifth seen only once. The ten largest clonotypes hold around 42% of the sample.

The specimen comprised MAIT cells from blood, sampled at the middle sampling point of the challenge study. This sequence uses TRBV4-2 and TRBJ2-6, with the D segment possibly TRBD1 or TRBD2, each aligning over 5 bases. This TCR derives from a person between 18 and 70 years old who was deliberately infected with Salmonella Paratyphi A in a paratyphoid fever challenge study. The CDR3 is CASSQEGAGANVLTF. DNA sequence: TGTGCCAGCAGCCAAGAGGGGGCTGGGGCCAACGTCCTGACTTTC.